This T cell receptor (beta chain) was obtained from a study of T cells after somatic rescue of genetic block. This table comes from immunoSEQ multiplex PCR, and its TCRdb copy is limited to in-frame clones, with some not included. The table records some 15,000 clones, approximately 75% of them present only once. The CDR3 is 12 amino acids. Germline CDR1 reads MDHEN; CDR2 reads SYDVKM. With 5 bases removed from V and 2 bases from J, the gap between germline ends came to 7 bases. The clonotype comes from a man aged 18 to 30. The chain is built from TRBV28 and TRBJ2-7; no clear D gene. Source material: peripheral blood mononuclear cells (PBMCs). CDR3 sequence reads: CASSPLAYEQYF. The CDR3 nucleotides read TGTGCCAGCAGTCCGCTTGCCTACGAGCAGTACTTC.